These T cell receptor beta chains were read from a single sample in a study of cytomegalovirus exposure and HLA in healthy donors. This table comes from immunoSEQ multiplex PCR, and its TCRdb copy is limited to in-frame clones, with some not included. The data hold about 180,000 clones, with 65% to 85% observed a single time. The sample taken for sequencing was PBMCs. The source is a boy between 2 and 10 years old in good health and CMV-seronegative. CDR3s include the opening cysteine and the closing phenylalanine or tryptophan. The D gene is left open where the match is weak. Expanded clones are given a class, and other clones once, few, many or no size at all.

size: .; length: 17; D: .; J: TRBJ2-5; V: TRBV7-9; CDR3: CSSSLASGTQIGETQYF; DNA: TGTTCCAGCAGCTTGGCTTCCGGGACACAAATTGGGGAGACCCAGTACTTC
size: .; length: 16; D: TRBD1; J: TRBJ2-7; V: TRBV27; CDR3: CASSKTGQGAYYEQYF; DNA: TGTGCCAGCAGTAAGACTGGACAGGGGGCTTATTACGAGCAGTACTTC
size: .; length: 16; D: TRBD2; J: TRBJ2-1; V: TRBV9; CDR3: CASSVARLAAYNEQFF; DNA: TGTGCCAGCAGCGTAGCCAGACTAGCGGCCTACAATGAGCAGTTCTTC
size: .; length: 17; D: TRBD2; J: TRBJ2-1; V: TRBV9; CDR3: CASSIGLAEAYDNEQFF; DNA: TGTGCCAGCAGCATTGGACTAGCGGAAGCGTATGACAATGAGCAGTTCTTC
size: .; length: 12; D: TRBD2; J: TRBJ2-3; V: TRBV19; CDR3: CASSIVGGPLYF; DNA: TGTGCCAGTAGTATCGTGGGAGGGCCCCTGTATTTT
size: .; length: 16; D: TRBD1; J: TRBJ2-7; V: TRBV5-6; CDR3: CASSLWSGTGVGEQYF; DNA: TGTGCCAGCAGCTTGTGGTCGGGGACAGGAGTCGGCGAGCAGTACTTC
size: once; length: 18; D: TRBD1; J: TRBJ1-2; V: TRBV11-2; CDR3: CASSLDSGTGSRGYGYTF; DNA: TGTGCCAGCAGCTTAGACTCCGGGACAGGGAGTAGGGGCTATGGCTACACCTTC
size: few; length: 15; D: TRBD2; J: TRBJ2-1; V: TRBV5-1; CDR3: CASSLLAASNNEQFF; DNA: TGCGCCAGCAGCTTACTAGCGGCCTCCAACAATGAGCAGTTCTTC
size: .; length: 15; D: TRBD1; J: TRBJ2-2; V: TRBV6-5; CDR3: CASSFDTGVPGELFF; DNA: TGTGCCAGCAGTTTCGATACAGGGGTTCCCGGGGAGCTGTTTTTT
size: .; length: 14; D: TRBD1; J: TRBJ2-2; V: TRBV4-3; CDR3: CASSHTGGTGELFF; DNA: TGCGCCAGCAGCCACACAGGGGGAACCGGGGAGCTGTTTTTT
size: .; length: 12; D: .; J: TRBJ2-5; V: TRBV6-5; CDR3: CASGQSRETQYF; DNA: TGTGCCAGCGGGCAGTCCAGAGAGACCCAGTACTTC
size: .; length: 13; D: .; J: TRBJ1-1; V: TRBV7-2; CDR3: CASSLTGNTEAFF; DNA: TGTGCCAGCAGCTTGACAGGGAACACTGAAGCTTTCTTT
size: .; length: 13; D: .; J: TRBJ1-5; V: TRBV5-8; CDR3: CASSSDRVYPQHF; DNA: TGTGCCAGCAGCTCGGACAGAGTGTATCCCCAGCATTTT
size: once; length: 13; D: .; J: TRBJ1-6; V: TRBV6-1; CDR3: CASLMAQDSPLHF; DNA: TGTGCCAGCCTGATGGCCCAGGATTCACCCCTCCACTTT
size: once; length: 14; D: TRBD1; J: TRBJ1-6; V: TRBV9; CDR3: CATNEGAQNSPLHF; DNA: TGTGCCACCAACGAGGGGGCGCAAAATTCACCCCTCCACTTT
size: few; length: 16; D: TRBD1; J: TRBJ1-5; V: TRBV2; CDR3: CASSEGQGANYQPQHF; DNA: TGTGCCAGCAGTGAAGGACAGGGGGCGAACTATCAGCCCCAGCATTTT
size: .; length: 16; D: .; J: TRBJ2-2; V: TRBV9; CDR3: CASSPNPDRLGGELFF; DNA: TGTGCCAGCAGCCCGAACCCTGACAGGTTGGGCGGGGAGCTGTTTTTT
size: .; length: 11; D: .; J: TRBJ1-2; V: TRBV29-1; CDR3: CSVYRAGGYTF; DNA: TGCAGCGTTTACAGGGCCGGTGGCTACACCTTC
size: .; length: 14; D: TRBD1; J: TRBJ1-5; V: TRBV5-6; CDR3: CASSLGTGDQPQHF; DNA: TGTGCCAGCAGCTTGGGGACAGGCGATCAGCCCCAGCATTTT
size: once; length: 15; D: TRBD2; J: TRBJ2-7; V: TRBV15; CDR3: CATSHELGGSYEQYF; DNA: TGTGCCACCAGCCATGAACTGGGGGGGTCCTACGAGCAGTACTTC
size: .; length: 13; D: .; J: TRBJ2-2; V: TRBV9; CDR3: CASNRDGTGELFF; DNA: TGTGCCAGCAACAGGGATGGTACCGGGGAGCTGTTTTTT
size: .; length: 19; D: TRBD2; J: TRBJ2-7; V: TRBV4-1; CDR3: CASSQDPGLAGGNQNEQYF; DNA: TGCGCCAGCAGCCAAGATCCGGGACTAGCGGGGGGCAACCAGAACGAGCAGTACTTC
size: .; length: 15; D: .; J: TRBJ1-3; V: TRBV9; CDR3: CASSVSSLAGNTIYF; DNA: TGTGCCAGCAGCGTCTCTAGTCTGGCAGGAAACACCATATATTTT
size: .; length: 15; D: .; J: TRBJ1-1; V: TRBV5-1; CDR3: CASSPGGSMVPEAFF; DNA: TGCGCCAGCAGCCCGGGAGGATCCATGGTCCCTGAAGCTTTCTTT
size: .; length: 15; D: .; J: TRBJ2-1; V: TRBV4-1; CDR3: CASSPFRDTRDEQFF; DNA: TGCGCCAGCAGCCCGTTCAGGGACACCCGGGATGAGCAGTTCTTC
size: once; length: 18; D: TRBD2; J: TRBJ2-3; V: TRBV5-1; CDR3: CASSLGGLAGGTTDTQYF; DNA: TGCGCCAGCAGCTTGGGGGGACTAGCGGGGGGGACCACAGATACGCAGTATTTT
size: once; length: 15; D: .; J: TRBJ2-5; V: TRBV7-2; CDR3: CASSLLAGRQETQYF; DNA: TGTGCCAGCAGCTTACTGGCGGGCCGTCAAGAGACCCAGTACTTC
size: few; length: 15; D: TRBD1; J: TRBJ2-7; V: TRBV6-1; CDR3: CASSEGGTGGYEQYF; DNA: TGTGCCAGCAGTGAAGGCGGGACAGGGGGCTACGAGCAGTACTTC
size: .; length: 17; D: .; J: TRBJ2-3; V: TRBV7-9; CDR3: CASSTQAQDWGTDTQYF; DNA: TGTGCCAGCAGCACCCAGGCACAGGATTGGGGCACAGATACGCAGTATTTT
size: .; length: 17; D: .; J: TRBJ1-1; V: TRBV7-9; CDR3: CASSLAPRSGRDTEAFF; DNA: TGTGCCAGCAGCTTAGCCCCCCGGTCAGGGAGGGACACTGAAGCTTTCTTT
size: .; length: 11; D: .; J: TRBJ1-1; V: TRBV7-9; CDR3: CASSAFDEAFF; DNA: TGTGCCAGCAGCGCGTTTGATGAAGCTTTCTTT
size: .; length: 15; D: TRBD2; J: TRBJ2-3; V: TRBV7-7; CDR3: CASSTGLAGVNTQYF; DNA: TGTGCTAGCAGCACCGGACTAGCGGGGGTCAATACGCAGTATTTT